The source of this T cell receptor beta chain is a study of metastatic and nonmetastatic thyroid tumors. About the research overall: Blood and tumor or nodule tissue repertoires from malignant and benign thyroid patients were compared. Overall study findings and caveats: Significantly higher TCR beta diversity was reportedly seen in malignant thyroid tumors than benign nodules, in blood and tumor.

As processed by the authors: What underpinned the distant-metastasis classifier for papillary thyroid cancer was the set of CDR3 differences across clinicopathological groups. TCRdb used MiXCR to call clones anew from the PCR reads. TCRdb's processing, not the authors' own work, is the source of the V and J calls. The sample shows 29,000 or so clones, 3.5% to 4.5% of them seen only once. This clone was counted ten times or more. The target antigen is unknown. Thyroid surgery was performed in patients who had received no treatment beforehand. The CDR3 extends over 14 amino acids. Per germline, CDR1 SGHKS and CDR2 YYEKEE (reference sequence). V lost 4 bases, J lost 4 bases, and 6 bases stayed unmatched.

V and J are TRBV5-5 and TRBJ1-1; 8 bases are shared with TRBD1. The sample taken for sequencing was blood. This receptor was obtained from a female donor with papillary thyroid cancer or a benign thyroid nodule (not recorded which). Some clones in this sample may be carry-over from other donors' samples. The CDR3 DNA follows: TGTGCCAGCAGCCGGACAGGGCGGCGCACTGAAGCTTTCTTT. This gives the protein CASSRTGRRTEAFF.